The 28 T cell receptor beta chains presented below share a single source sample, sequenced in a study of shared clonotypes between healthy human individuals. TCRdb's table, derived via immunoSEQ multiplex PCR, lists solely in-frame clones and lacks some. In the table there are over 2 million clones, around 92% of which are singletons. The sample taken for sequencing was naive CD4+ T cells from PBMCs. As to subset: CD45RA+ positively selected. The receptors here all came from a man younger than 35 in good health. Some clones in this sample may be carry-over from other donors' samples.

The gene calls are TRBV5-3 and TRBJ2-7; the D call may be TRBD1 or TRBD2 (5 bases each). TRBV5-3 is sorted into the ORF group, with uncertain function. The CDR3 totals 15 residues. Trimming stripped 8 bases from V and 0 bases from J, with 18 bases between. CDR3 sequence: CASLKGTRSSYEQYF. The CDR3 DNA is TGTGCCAGCTTAAAGGGGACCCGATCCTCCTACGAGCAGTACTTC.

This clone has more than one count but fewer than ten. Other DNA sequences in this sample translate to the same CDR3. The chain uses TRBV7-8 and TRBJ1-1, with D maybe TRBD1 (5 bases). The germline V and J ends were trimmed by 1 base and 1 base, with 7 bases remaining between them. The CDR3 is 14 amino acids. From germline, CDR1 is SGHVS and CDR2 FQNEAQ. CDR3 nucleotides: TGTGCCAGCAGCTTAGTGGGACGGAACACTGAAGCTTTCTTT. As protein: CASSLVGRNTEAFF.

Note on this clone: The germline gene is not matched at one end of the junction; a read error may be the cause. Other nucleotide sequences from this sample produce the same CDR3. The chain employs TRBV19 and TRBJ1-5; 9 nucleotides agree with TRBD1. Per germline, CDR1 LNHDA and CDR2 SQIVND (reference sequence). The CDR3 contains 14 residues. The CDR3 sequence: CASSLDRGNQPQHF. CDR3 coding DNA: TGTGCCAGTAGTCTAGACAGGGGGAACCAGCCCCAGCATTTT. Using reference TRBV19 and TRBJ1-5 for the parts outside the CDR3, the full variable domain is DGGITQSPKYLFRKEGQNVTLSCEQNLNHDAMYWYRQDPGQGLRLIYYSQIVNDFQKGDIAEGYSVSREKKESFPLTVTSAQKNPTAFYLCASSLDRGNQPQHFGDGTRLSIL.

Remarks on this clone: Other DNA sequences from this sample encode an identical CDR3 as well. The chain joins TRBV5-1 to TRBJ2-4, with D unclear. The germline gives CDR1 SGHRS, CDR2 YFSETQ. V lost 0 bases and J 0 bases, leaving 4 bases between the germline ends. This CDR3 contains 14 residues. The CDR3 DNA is TGCGCCAGCAGCTTGGCTGTAGCCAAAAACATTCAGTACTTC. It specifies CASSLAVAKNIQYF.

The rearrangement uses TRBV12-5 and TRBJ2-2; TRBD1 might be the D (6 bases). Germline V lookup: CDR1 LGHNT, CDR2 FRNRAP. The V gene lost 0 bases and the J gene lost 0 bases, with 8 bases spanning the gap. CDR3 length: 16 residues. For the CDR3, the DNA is TGTGCTAGTGGTTTGGTACAGGGAACGAACACCGGGGAGCTGTTTTTT. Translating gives CASGLVQGTNTGELFF.

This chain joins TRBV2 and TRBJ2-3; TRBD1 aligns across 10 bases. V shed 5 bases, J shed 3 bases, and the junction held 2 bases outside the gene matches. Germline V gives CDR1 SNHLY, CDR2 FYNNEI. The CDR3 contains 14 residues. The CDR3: CASSWDRGTDTQYF. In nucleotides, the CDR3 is TGTGCCAGCAGTTGGGACAGGGGTACAGATACGCAGTATTTT.

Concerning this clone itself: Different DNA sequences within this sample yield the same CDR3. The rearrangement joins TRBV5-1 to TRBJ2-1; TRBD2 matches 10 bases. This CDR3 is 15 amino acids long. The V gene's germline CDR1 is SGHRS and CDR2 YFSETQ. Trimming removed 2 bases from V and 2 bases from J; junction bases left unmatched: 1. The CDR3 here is CASSFLAGAYNEQFF. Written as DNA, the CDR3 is TGCGCCAGCAGCTTTCTAGCGGGGGCCTACAATGAGCAGTTCTTC. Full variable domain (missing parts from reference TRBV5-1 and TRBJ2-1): KAGVTQTPRYLIKTRGQQVTLSCSPISGHRSVSWYQQTPGQGLQFLFEYFSETQRNKGNFPGRFSGRQFSNSRSEMNVSTLELGDSALYLCASSFLAGAYNEQFFGPGTRLTVL.

CDR3 bases: TGTGCCAGCAGTGGAAACTCCGGGACGGGGACCTACGAGCAGTACTTC. This encodes CASSGNSGTGTYEQYF. The V gene is TRBV2, the J gene TRBJ2-7, with D tentatively TRBD1 or TRBD2 (5 bases each). Germline-derived CDR1 and CDR2 are SNHLY and FYNNEI. This CDR3 has 16 residues. V lost 4 bases and J 2 bases, leaving 18 bases between the germline ends.

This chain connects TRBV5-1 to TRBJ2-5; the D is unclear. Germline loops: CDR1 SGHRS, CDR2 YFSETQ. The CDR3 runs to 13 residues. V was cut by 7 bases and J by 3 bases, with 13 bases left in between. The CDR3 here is CASRWSGKETQYF. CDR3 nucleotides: TGCGCCAGCCGTTGGTCCGGCAAAGAGACCCAGTACTTC.

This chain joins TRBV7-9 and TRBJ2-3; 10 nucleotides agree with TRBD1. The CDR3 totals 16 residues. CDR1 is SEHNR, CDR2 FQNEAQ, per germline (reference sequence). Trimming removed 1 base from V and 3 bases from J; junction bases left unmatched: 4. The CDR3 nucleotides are TGTGCCAGCAGCTTAGGGGACAGGGGCGCAACAGATACGCAGTATTTT. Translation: CASSLGDRGATDTQYF.

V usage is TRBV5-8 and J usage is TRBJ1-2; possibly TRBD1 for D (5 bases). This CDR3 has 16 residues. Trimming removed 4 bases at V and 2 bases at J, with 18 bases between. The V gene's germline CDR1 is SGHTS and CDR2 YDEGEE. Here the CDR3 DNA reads TGTGCCAGCAGCCTGGACGGACAAAGGATGAACTATGGCTACACCTTC. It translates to CASSLDGQRMNYGYTF.

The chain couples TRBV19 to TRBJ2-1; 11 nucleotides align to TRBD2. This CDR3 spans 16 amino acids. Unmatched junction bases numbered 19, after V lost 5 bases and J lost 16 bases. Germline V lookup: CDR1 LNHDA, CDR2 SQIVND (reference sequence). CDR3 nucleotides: TGTGCCAGTAGTGCCCCCGGGACTAGCGGATATTCAGGCACATTCTTC. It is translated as CASSAPGTSGYSGTFF.

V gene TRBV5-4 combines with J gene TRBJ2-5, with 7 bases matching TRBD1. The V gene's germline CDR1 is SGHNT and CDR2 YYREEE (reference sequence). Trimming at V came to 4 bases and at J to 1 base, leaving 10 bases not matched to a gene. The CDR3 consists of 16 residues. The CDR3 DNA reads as TGTGCCAGCAGCCGCAAAACTGGGACAGCCCAAGAGACCCAGTACTTC. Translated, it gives CASSRKTGTAQETQYF. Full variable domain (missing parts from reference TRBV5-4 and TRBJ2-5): ETGVTQSPTHLIKTRGQQVTLRCSSQSGHNTVSWYQQALGQGPQFIFQYYREEENGRGNFPPRFSGLQFPNYSSELNVNALELDDSALYLCASSRKTGTAQETQYFGPGTRLLVL.

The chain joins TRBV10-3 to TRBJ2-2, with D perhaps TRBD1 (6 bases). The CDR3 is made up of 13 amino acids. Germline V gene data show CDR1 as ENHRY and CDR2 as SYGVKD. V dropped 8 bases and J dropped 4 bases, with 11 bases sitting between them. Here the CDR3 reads CAIGAGVTGELFF. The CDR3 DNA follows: TGTGCCATCGGGGCAGGGGTCACCGGGGAGCTGTTTTTT.

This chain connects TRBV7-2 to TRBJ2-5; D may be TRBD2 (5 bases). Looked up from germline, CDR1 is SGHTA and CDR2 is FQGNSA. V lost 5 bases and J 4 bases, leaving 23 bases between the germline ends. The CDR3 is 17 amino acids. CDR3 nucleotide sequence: TGTGCCAGCAGCACTAGTGGCCGGGGTGGGATGAGAGAGACCCAGTACTTC. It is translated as CASSTSGRGGMRETQYF.

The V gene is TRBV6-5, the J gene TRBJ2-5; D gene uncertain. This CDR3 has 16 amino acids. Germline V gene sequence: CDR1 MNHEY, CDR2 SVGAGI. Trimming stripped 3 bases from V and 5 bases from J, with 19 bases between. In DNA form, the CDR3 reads TGTGCCAGCAGTTATCTTCCGGGCAATTCTGGGGAGACCCAGTACTTC. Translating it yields CASSYLPGNSGETQYF.

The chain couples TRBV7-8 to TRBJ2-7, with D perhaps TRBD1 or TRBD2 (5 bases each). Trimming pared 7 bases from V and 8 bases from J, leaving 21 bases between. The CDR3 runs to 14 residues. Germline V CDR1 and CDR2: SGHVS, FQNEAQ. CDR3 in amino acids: CASTAGTTTWQQYF. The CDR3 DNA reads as TGTGCCAGCACTGCCGGGACCACTACTTGGCAGCAGTACTTC.

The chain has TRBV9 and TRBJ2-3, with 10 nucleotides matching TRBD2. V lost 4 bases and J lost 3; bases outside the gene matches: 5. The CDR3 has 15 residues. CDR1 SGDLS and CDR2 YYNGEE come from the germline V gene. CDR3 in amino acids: CASSRAGGRTDTQYF. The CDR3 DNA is TGTGCCAGCAGCAGAGCGGGAGGGAGGACAGATACGCAGTATTTT.

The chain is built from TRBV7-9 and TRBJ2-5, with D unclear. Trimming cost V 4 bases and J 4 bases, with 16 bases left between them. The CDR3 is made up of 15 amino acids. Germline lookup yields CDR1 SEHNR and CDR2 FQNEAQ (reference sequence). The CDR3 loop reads CASSSPAGVGETQYF. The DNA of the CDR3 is TGTGCCAGCAGCTCCCCCGCTGGGGTTGGAGAGACCCAGTACTTC.

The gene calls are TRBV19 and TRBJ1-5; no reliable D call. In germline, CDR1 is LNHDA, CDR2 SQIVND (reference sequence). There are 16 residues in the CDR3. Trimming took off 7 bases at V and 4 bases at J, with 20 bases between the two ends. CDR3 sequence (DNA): TGTGCCAGTACCGTTCAGGCGGCAGCGGGAAATCAGCCCCAGCATTTT. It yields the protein CASTVQAAAGNQPQHF.

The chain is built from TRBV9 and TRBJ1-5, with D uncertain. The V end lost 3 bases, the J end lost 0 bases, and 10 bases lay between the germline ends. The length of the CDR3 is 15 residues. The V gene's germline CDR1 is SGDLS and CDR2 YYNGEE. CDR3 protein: CASSASGHSNQPQHF. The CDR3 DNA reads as TGTGCCAGCAGCGCGTCCGGGCATAGCAATCAGCCCCAGCATTTT.

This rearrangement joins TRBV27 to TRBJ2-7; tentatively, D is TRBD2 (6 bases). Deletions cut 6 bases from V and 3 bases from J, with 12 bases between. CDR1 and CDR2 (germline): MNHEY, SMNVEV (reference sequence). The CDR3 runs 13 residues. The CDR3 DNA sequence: TGTGCCAGCAGGTTCCTGGGGGGCTACGAGCAGTACTTC. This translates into CASRFLGGYEQYF.

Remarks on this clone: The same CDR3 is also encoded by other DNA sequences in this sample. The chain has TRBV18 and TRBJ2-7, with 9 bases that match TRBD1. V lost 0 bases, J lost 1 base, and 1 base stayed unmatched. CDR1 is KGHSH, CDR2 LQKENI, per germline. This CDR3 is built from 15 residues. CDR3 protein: CASSPPGTGSYEQYF. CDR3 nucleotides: TGTGCCAGCTCACCACCGGGGACAGGGTCCTACGAGCAGTACTTC.

In DNA form, the CDR3 reads TGTGCCAGCAGCTTATCGGCTCATCGCACAGATACGCAGTATTTT. It yields the protein CASSLSAHRTDTQYF. The chain recombines TRBV5-4 with TRBJ2-3, with D hard to call. Per the germline V gene, CDR1 is SGHNT and CDR2 is YYREEE (reference sequence). V lost 2 bases, J lost 1 base, and 11 bases lay in between. The CDR3 spans 15 residues. The full variable domain, with the rest looked up from reference TRBV5-4 and TRBJ2-3, is ETGVTQSPTHLIKTRGQQVTLRCSSQSGHNTVSWYQQALGQGPQFIFQYYREEENGRGNFPPRFSGLQFPNYSSELNVNALELDDSALYLCASSLSAHRTDTQYFGPGTRLTVL.

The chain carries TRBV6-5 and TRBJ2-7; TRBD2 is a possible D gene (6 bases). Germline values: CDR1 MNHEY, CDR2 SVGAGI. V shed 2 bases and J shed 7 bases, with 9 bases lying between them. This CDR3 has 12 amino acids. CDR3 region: CASSYAGREQYF. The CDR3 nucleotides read TGTGCCAGCAGTTACGCGGGACGGGAGCAGTACTTC.

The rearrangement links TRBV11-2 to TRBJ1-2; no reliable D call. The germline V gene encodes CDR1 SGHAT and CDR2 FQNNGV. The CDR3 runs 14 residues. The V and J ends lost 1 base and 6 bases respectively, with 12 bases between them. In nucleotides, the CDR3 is TGTGCCAGCAGCTTAGGGAGCTCTTTCGATGGCTACACCTTC. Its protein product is CASSLGSSFDGYTF.

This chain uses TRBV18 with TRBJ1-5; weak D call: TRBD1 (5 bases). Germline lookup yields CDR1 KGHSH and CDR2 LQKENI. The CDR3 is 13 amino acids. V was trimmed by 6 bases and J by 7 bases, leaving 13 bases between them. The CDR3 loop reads CASSSWGGQPQHF. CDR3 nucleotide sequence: TGTGCCAGCTCCTCCTGGGGCGGGCAGCCCCAGCATTTT.

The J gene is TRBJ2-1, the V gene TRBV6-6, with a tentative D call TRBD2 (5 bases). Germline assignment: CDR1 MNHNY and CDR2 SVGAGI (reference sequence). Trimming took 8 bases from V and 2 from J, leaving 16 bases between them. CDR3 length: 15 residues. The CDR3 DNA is TGTGCCAGCGGGCGACCGGGAACCCCCTACAATGAGCAGTTCTTC. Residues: CASGRPGTPYNEQFF.